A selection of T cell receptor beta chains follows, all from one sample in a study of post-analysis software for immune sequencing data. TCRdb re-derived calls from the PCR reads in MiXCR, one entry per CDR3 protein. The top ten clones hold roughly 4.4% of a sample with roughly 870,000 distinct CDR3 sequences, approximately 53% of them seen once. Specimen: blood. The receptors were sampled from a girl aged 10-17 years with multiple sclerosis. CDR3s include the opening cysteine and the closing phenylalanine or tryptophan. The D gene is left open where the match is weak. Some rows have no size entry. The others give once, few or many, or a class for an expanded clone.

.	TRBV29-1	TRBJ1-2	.	CSALGMYGYTF	TGCAGCGCACTCGGGATGTATGGCTACACCTTC
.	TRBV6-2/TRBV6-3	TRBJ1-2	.	CASSYSGRTNYGYTF	TGTGCCAGCAGTTACTCGGGCAGGACTAACTATGGCTACACCTTC
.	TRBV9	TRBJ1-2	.	CASSVGGTGGYTF	TGTGCCAGCAGCGTGGGGGGAACCGGTGGCTACACCTTC
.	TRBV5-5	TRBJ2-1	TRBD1	CASSLRSRAGQGATEQFF	TGTGCCAGCAGCTTGAGGTCCAGAGCCGGACAGGGGGCCACTGAGCAGTTCTTC
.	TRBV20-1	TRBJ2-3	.	CSARDPLRTRQYF	TGCAGTGCTAGAGATCCCCTCCGAACAAGGCAGTATTTT
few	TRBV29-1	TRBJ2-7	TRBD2	CSVDWPGLPGYEQYF	TGCAGCGTTGACTGGCCGGGACTACCGGGGTACGAGCAGTACTTC
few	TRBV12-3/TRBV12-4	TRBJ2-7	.	CASSLSGASTRYEQYF	TGTGCCAGCAGTTTATCAGGGGCGTCGACGAGATACGAGCAGTACTTC
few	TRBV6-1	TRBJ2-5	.	CASSEVGETQYF	TGTGCCAGCAGTGAAGTCGGCGAGACCCAGTACTTC
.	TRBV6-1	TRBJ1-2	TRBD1	CASNAGGGGYTF	TGTGCCAGCAATGCAGGGGGCGGTGGCTACACCTTC
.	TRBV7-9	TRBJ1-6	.	CASSSSVAGGNSPPHF	.
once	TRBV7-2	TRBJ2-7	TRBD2	CASSAGSGRGYEQYF	TGTGCCAGCAGCGCAGGTAGCGGGAGGGGCTACGAGCAGTACTTC
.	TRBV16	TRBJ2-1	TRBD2	CASCSGGYQNNEQFF	TGTGCCAGCTGTAGCGGGGGGTACCAAAACAATGAGCAGTTCTTC
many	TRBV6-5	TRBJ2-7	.	CASSYLDSSYEQYF	TGTGCCAGCAGTTACCTGGACAGCTCCTACGAGCAGTACTTC
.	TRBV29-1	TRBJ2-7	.	CSVLRVRPVLEQYF	TGCAGCGTCCTGCGGGTCCGACCCGTCCTCGAGCAGTACTTC
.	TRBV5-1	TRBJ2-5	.	CASSLNRAQETQYF	TGCGCCAGCAGCTTGAACAGGGCCCAAGAGACCCAGTACTTC
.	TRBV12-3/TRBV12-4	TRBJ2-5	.	CASSFGKTQYF	TGTGCCAGCAGTTTTGGGAAGACCCAGTACTTC
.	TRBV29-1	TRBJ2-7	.	CSVVKYRDSSYEQYF	TGCAGCGTTGTGAAGTATAGGGACTCCTCCTACGAGCAGTACTTC
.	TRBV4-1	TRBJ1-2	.	CASSEYSGQGYGYTF	TGCGCCAGCAGCGAGTACAGCGGGCAGGGGTATGGCTACACCTTC
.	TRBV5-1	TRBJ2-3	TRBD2	CASSLPAGASDTQYF	TGCGCCAGCAGCTTGCCAGCGGGAGCGTCAGATACGCAGTATTTT